This is a list of T cell receptor beta chains from one sample in a study of CXCR3-negative and CXCR3-positive naive CD8 T cells. After re-calling the 5' RACE reads, TCRdb lists one entry per CDR3 protein, DNA absent. This sample contains roughly 100,000 distinct CDR3 sequences. The specimen sequenced was naive CXCR3+ CD8+ T cells from blood. The receptors were gathered from a human donor in good health. Some clones in this sample may be carry-over from other donors' samples. Both conserved end residues are part of each CDR3.

CSVESEGQGFNEQFF | TRBJ2-1 | TRBV29-1
CASSILTSTPNTIYF | TRBJ1-3 | TRBV7-2
CASRPGTGVNNEQFF | TRBJ2-1 | TRBV6-5
CASSLGGSSTDTQYF | TRBJ2-3 | TRBV5-8
CASSQEGPGLAGTYEQYF | TRBJ2-7 | TRBV4-1
CASSLTAAYQETQYF | TRBJ2-5 | TRBV18
CASSLSPGRVEDEQFF | TRBJ2-1 | TRBV28
CASSFTIEAFF | TRBJ1-1 | TRBV7-9
CASSRDPSYEQYF | TRBJ2-7 | TRBV12-3/TRBV12-4
CASSPGLVSYEQYF | TRBJ2-7 | TRBV5-4
CASSLGIAGDYEQYF | TRBJ2-7 | TRBV5-1
CSVGGGATYEQYF | TRBJ2-7 | TRBV29-1
CASSEQGAANTGELFF | TRBJ2-2 | TRBV5-1
CASSSESTLAGGVYIQYF | TRBJ2-4 | TRBV7-9
CATSRVGNWADTEAFF | TRBJ1-1 | TRBV15
CASSYSNNESNQPQHF | TRBJ1-5 | TRBV6-2/TRBV6-3
CSARGLAGGLTYEQYF | TRBJ2-7 | TRBV20-1
CSVEEGTGGAVAQYF | TRBJ2-7 | TRBV29-1
CASSGMIITDTQYF | TRBJ2-3 | TRBV2
CASSSGLAGATAYTQYF | TRBJ2-3 | TRBV5-1
CSVEKGAKNEQFF | TRBJ2-1 | TRBV29-1
CASSGTVNYGYTF | TRBJ1-2 | TRBV7-9
CASGSGAGQETQYF | TRBJ2-5 | TRBV12-3/TRBV12-4
CASSSTNHEQYF | TRBJ2-7 | TRBV14
CASSTASSGNTIYF | TRBJ1-3 | TRBV6-5
CASETGLYNEQFF | TRBJ2-1 | TRBV28
CASSDPDRVTNTGELFF | TRBJ2-2 | TRBV2
CASREFGSTDTQYF | TRBJ2-3 | TRBV11-1
CASSDEGAWTEAFF | TRBJ1-1 | TRBV10-2